The rows below give T cell receptor beta chains drawn from one sample of a study of blood T cell repertoires in COVID-19. The repertoire was sequenced with immunoSEQ multiplex PCR; TCRdb's copy has only in-frame clones and lacks some. The data contain about 250,000 clones, 82% of them seen just once; the ten biggest clones take up approximately 4.9%. The sample was peripheral blood. The receptors come from a woman of 80 years or more with active or convalescent COVID-19. Both conserved end residues are part of each CDR3. D genes are given only for firm matches. Where a row states a size, it is once, few, many or the class of an expanded clone; other rows omit it.

D,J,V,size,DNA,CDR3
NA,TRBJ1-5,TRBV6-1,NA,TGTGCCAGCAGTGAATTAGATCAGCCCCAGCATTTT,CASSELDQPQHF
NA,TRBJ1-5,TRBV4-2,NA,TGTGCCAGCAGCCAAGGCCCGAGGATCGGGGGCAATCAGCCCCAGCATTTT,CASSQGPRIGGNQPQHF
NA,TRBJ1-1,TRBV21-1,NA,TGTGCCAGCAGCAAAGAAAGGGGCCTCGCGTCTGAAGCTTTCTTT,CASSKERGLASEAFF
NA,TRBJ1-5,TRBV6-6,NA,TGTGCCAGCATAGAGCCCAATCAGCCCCAGCATTTT,CASIEPNQPQHF
NA,TRBJ1-2,TRBV19,few,TGTGCCAGTAGTATCGTTCAGGGTAACTATGGCTACACCTTC,CASSIVQGNYGYTF
TRBD1,TRBJ1-1,TRBV5-4,NA,TGTGCCAGCAGCTTGACAGGGGGGATGAACACTGAAGCTTTCTTT,CASSLTGGMNTEAFF
NA,TRBJ1-5,TRBV2,once,TGTGCCAGCAGTAGAGGACAGTTTATCGATCAGCCCCAGCATTTT,CASSRGQFIDQPQHF
TRBD1,TRBJ1-6,TRBV10-2,NA,TGCGCCAGCAGAGGACAGGGGAATTCACCCCTCCACTTT,CASRGQGNSPLHF
TRBD2,TRBJ2-7,TRBV5-6,NA,TGTGCCAGCAGCTTGGCCGGGCTAGCGGGAGGTTACGAGCAGTACTTC,CASSLAGLAGGYEQYF
NA,TRBJ2-2,TRBV5-6,NA,TGTGCCAGCAGTCACAGGGTTAGCACCGGGGAGCTGTTTTTT,CASSHRVSTGELFF
TRBD1,TRBJ2-1,TRBV10-3,NA,TGTGCCATCGGGACAGGGTCCTACAATGAGCAGTTCTTC,CAIGTGSYNEQFF
TRBD1,TRBJ1-5,TRBV18,NA,TGTGCCAGCTCTTTCGACAGGGTCAATCAGCCCCAGCATTTT,CASSFDRVNQPQHF
TRBD1,TRBJ1-4,TRBV5-1,NA,TGCGCCAGCAGCTTGGCGGGACAGGGACGTGAAAAACTGTTTTTT,CASSLAGQGREKLFF
NA,TRBJ1-2,TRBV7-8,NA,TGTGCCAGCAGCTTAGGGGTCCAGGGAAGGGCTGGCTACACCTTC,CASSLGVQGRAGYTF
NA,TRBJ2-1,TRBV2,NA,TGTGCCAGCAGTGAGACTCCCTACAATGAGCAGTTCTTC,CASSETPYNEQFF
TRBD2,TRBJ2-7,TRBV14,few,TGTGCCAGCAGCAGAGGACTAGCGACCTACGAGCAGTACTTC,CASSRGLATYEQYF
NA,TRBJ2-1,TRBV5-1,NA,TGCGCCAGCAGCGAAACAGGGAAGGTTGCTAATGAGCAGTTCTTC,CASSETGKVANEQFF
NA,TRBJ2-7,TRBV5-1,NA,TGCGCCAGCAGCCCCTCCGGGACTGGAGTCTACGAGCAGTACTTC,CASSPSGTGVYEQYF
TRBD2,TRBJ2-7,TRBV5-1,once,TGCGCCAGCAGCCTACTAGCGGGCTCCTACGAGCAGTACTTC,CASSLLAGSYEQYF
NA,TRBJ2-4,TRBV10-3,NA,TGTGCCATCAGCGAGCAGGGTCAGGATATCATTCAGTACTTC,CAISEQGQDIIQYF
TRBD1,TRBJ2-7,TRBV5-4,NA,TGTGCCAGCAGCTTGGTCGGGACAGCCTACGAGCAGTACTTC,CASSLVGTAYEQYF
NA,TRBJ2-1,TRBV10-1,NA,TGCGCCAGCAGTGAGTCGTTACAGGGATACAATGAGCAGTTCTTC,CASSESLQGYNEQFF
NA,TRBJ1-6,TRBV2,few,TGTGCCAGCAGTGTCGAGGGTCAATCACCCCTCCACTTT,CASSVEGQSPLHF
NA,TRBJ1-4,TRBV28,NA,TGTGCCAGCAGTTTACCGGGACTCCAGAATGAAAAACTGTTTTTT,CASSLPGLQNEKLFF